This TCR beta chain came from a study of T cell changes during pregnancy in multiple sclerosis. Sequenced by immunoSEQ multiplex PCR; TCRdb stores in-frame clones only, minus some. The sample has 40,000 to 60,000 clones; 85% to 95% are singletons. Germline CDR1 SGHNT, CDR2 YYREEE (reference sequence). The CDR3 sequence is 14 residues long. Losses at the gene ends were 2 bases for V and 10 bases for J; bases not matched to a gene: 10. This sequence was found in a female donor with multiple sclerosis, enrolled in a pregnancy study. The rearrangement uses TRBV5-4 and TRBJ1-1, with 8 positions matching TRBD1. The sequencing here drew on CD8+ T cells from peripheral blood mononuclear cells, taken before pregnancy. The CDR3 is CASSLAGGPFVAFF. The CDR3 DNA reads as TGTGCCAGCAGCTTAGCAGGGGGCCCTTTCGTAGCTTTCTTT.